These T cell receptor beta chains were read from a single sample in a study of T cell repertoires in cytomegalovirus infection. A single record per CDR3 protein comes from TCRdb applying MiXCR to the reads. Among around 490,000 distinct CDR3 sequences listed, around 27% were seen once. The sequenced sample consisted of PBMCs. The receptor source for this set is a human donor in good health (CMV status not recorded). Some clones in this sample may be carry-over from other donors' samples. The CDR3 runs from the conserved cysteine through the conserved F or W. The D gene is left open where the match is weak. Only some rows state a clone size, as once, few, many or a class for expanded clones.

J gene: TRBJ1-2
clone size: few
D gene: .
V gene: TRBV28
CDR3 DNA: TGTGCCAGCGTCCAAGTCGGAGGCCTTAAAAATGGCTACACCTTC
CDR3 protein: CASVQVGGLKNGYTF

J gene: TRBJ1-2
clone size: .
D gene: .
V gene: TRBV11-2
CDR3 DNA: TGTGCCAGCAGCTCTTTGACCTCCTATGGCTACACCTTC
CDR3 protein: CASSSLTSYGYTF

J gene: TRBJ2-1
clone size: few
D gene: .
V gene: TRBV7-9
CDR3 DNA: TGTGCCAGCAGCTTAAATGAGGTTTACAATGAGCAGTTCTTC
CDR3 protein: CASSLNEVYNEQFF

J gene: TRBJ2-2
clone size: .
D gene: .
V gene: TRBV6-6
CDR3 DNA: TGTGCCAGCAGTTACTACGGCAGAGGGGGACTGCTGAACACCGGGGAGCTGTTTTTT
CDR3 protein: CASSYYGRGGLLNTGELFF

J gene: TRBJ2-2
clone size: .
D gene: .
V gene: TRBV4-1
CDR3 DNA: TGCGCCAGCAGCCAAGAACAGCGAGACACCGGGGAGCTGTTTTTT
CDR3 protein: CASSQEQRDTGELFF

J gene: TRBJ2-5
clone size: .
D gene: .
V gene: TRBV7-2
CDR3 DNA: TGTGCCAGCAGCTTAGCGTTCTGGGGAGAGACCCAGTACTTC
CDR3 protein: CASSLAFWGETQYF

J gene: TRBJ1-2
clone size: few
D gene: .
V gene: TRBV7-2
CDR3 DNA: TGTGCCAGCAGCTTAGAGGTCGGGTTAAGATATGGCTACACCTTC
CDR3 protein: CASSLEVGLRYGYTF

J gene: TRBJ2-1
clone size: few
D gene: TRBD1
V gene: TRBV7-2
CDR3 DNA: TGTGCCAGCACCCTGGACAGGGGCAATGAGCAGTTCTTC
CDR3 protein: CASTLDRGNEQFF

J gene: TRBJ2-5
clone size: .
D gene: TRBD2
V gene: TRBV11-2
CDR3 DNA: TGTGCCAGCAGCTCGGGACTAGCGAGGCTAGAGACCCAGTACTTC
CDR3 protein: CASSSGLARLETQYF

J gene: TRBJ1-1
clone size: few
D gene: .
V gene: TRBV10-3
CDR3 DNA: TGTGCCATCAGTGATTCTGGGAGGAACACTGAAGCTTTCTTT
CDR3 protein: CAISDSGRNTEAFF

J gene: TRBJ2-3
clone size: many
D gene: .
V gene: TRBV7-2
CDR3 DNA: TGTGCCAGCAGCTTAGCGGGGGCCCTAGATAGCACAGATACGCAGTATTTT
CDR3 protein: CASSLAGALDSTDTQYF

J gene: TRBJ2-5
clone size: .
D gene: .
V gene: TRBV11-2
CDR3 DNA: TGTGCCAGCAGCCCGACGAACAGCGCCGGAGAGACCCAGTACTTC
CDR3 protein: CASSPTNSAGETQYF

J gene: TRBJ2-7
clone size: .
D gene: TRBD1
V gene: TRBV6-6
CDR3 DNA: TGTGCCAGCAGTTACGGAGGGACAGGGGTCGTGGGAGAGGTCCACGAGCAGTACTTC
CDR3 protein: CASSYGGTGVVGEVHEQYF

J gene: TRBJ2-1
clone size: few
D gene: TRBD2
V gene: TRBV6-2/TRBV6-3
CDR3 DNA: TGTGCCAGCAGTCTGCCGGGACTAGCGGGCTACAATAAGCAGTTCTTC
CDR3 protein: CASSLPGLAGYNKQFF

J gene: TRBJ1-1
clone size: many
D gene: .
V gene: TRBV7-2
CDR3 DNA: TGTGCCAGCAGCTTAAGCCTCCTGGGCACTGAAGCTTTCTTT
CDR3 protein: CASSLSLLGTEAFF

J gene: TRBJ2-7
clone size: few
D gene: .
V gene: TRBV6-6
CDR3 DNA: TGTGCCAGCAGTGAGTCTGGGGTTAGAGAGCAGTACTTC
CDR3 protein: CASSESGVREQYF

J gene: TRBJ2-3
clone size: .
D gene: .
V gene: TRBV24-1
CDR3 DNA: TGTGCCACCAGCGAACCCCCCTTGGGGGACACAGATACGCAGTATTTT
CDR3 protein: CATSEPPLGDTDTQYF

J gene: TRBJ2-7
clone size: .
D gene: .
V gene: TRBV27
CDR3 DNA: TGTGCCAGCCAACGGCACAAGGAGGGCGAGCAGTACTTC
CDR3 protein: CASQRHKEGEQYF

J gene: TRBJ2-5
clone size: few
D gene: .
V gene: TRBV28
CDR3 DNA: TGTGCCAGCAGTCCCCGAGGGGGGGGGACCCAGTACTTC
CDR3 protein: CASSPRGGGTQYF

J gene: TRBJ2-1
clone size: .
D gene: .
V gene: TRBV20-1
CDR3 DNA: TGCAGTGCTAGAGGAGCTAGCGATGGGGGTCGTGAGCAGTTCTTC
CDR3 protein: CSARGASDGGREQFF

J gene: TRBJ1-1
clone size: .
D gene: .
V gene: TRBV12-3/TRBV12-4
CDR3 DNA: TGTGCCAGCAGTTTAGCGCTAGAGGGAACTGAAGCTTTCTTT
CDR3 protein: CASSLALEGTEAFF

J gene: TRBJ1-1
clone size: few
D gene: .
V gene: TRBV27
CDR3 DNA: TGTGCCAGCATCCCGCCGGGGGTGTTCACTCTGAACACTGAAGCTTTCTTT
CDR3 protein: CASIPPGVFTLNTEAFF

J gene: TRBJ2-5
clone size: many
D gene: TRBD1
V gene: TRBV19
CDR3 DNA: TGTGCCAGTAGTGAGACAGGGGGAGAGACCCAGTACTTC
CDR3 protein: CASSETGGETQYF

J gene: TRBJ1-3
clone size: .
D gene: .
V gene: TRBV4-1
CDR3 DNA: TGCGCCAGCAGCCAAGATAGGGCCGACCTCTCTGGAAACACCATATATTTT
CDR3 protein: CASSQDRADLSGNTIYF

J gene: TRBJ1-2
clone size: .
D gene: .
V gene: TRBV18
CDR3 DNA: TGTGCCAGCTCACCGTCCAGGGATAATGGCTACACCTTC
CDR3 protein: CASSPSRDNGYTF

J gene: TRBJ2-1
clone size: .
D gene: .
V gene: TRBV11-3
CDR3 DNA: TGTGCCAGCAGCTTAGGGCTCTGGAGCTCCTACAATGAGCAGTTCTTC
CDR3 protein: CASSLGLWSSYNEQFF

J gene: TRBJ2-3
clone size: few
D gene: .
V gene: TRBV6-5
CDR3 DNA: TGTGCCAGCAGTTACGGCATCGTAGCAGGTAGCACAGATACGCAGTATTTT
CDR3 protein: CASSYGIVAGSTDTQYF